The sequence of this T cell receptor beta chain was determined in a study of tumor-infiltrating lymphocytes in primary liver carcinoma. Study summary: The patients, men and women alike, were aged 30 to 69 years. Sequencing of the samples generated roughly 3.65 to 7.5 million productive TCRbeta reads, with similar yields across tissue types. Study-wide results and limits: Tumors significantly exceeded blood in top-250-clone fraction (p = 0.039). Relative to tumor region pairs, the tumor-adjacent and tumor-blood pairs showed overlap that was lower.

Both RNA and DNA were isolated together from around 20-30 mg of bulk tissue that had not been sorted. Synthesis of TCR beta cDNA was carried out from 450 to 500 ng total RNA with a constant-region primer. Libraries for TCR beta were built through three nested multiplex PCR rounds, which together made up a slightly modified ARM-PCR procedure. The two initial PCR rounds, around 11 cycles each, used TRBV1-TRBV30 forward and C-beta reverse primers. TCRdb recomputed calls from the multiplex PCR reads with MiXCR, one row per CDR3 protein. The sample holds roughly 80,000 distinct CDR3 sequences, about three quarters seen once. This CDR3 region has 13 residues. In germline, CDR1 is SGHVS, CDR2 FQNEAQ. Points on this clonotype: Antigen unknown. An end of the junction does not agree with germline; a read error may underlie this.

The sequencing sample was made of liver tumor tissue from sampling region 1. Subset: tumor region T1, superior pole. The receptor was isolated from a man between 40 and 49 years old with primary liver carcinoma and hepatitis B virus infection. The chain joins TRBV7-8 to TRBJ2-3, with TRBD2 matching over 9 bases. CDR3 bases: TGTGGGTCCGGGACTAGCCTCACAGATACGCTGTATTTT. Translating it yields CGSGTSLTDTLYF.